The sequence of this TCR beta chain was determined in a study of chronic HIV infection and antiretroviral therapy. This clonotype was observed many times. TCRdb re-called the 5' RACE reads through MiXCR, storing one row per CDR3 protein. This sample has approximately 30,000 distinct CDR3 sequences, with about 9.7% found just once. The TCR was taken from an adult who had HIV and had not received antiretroviral therapy, or was an uninfected healthy control (not recorded which). Material: peripheral blood.

Here the CDR3 reads CASSFGAGGTEAFF. In nucleotides, the CDR3 is TGTGCCAGCAGTTTTGGGGCCGGAGGCACTGAAGCTTTCTTT. The chain couples TRBV27 to TRBJ1-1; TRBD1 is a possible D gene (5 bases). The CDR3 runs to 14 residues. Germline CDR1 MNHEY, CDR2 SMNVEV (reference sequence). V shed 3 bases and J shed 4 bases, with 12 bases lying between them.